The present entry profiles one TCR beta chain with its context. This CDR3 has 14 residues. Trimming took 5 bases from V and 0 from J, leaving 7 bases between them. Germline CDR1 and CDR2: SGHTA and FQGNSA. The sample belongs to a study of control samples from healthy donors and cancer patients. Sequenced by immunoSEQ multiplex PCR; TCRdb stores in-frame clones only, minus some. Of 85,000 to 95,000 clones listed, 82% were seen once; the top ten hold over 7.5%. This receptor was obtained from a woman in her sixties or seventies in good health. Specimen: blood. This chain joins TRBV7-2 and TRBJ2-2, with a possible D match to TRBD1 (5 bases). The DNA of the CDR3 is TGTGCCAGCAGCCCGACAGCGAACACCGGGGAGCTGTTTTTT. It encodes CASSPTANTGELFF.